A single sample is the source of the 5 T cell receptor beta chains below, sequenced in a study of blood T cell repertoires in COVID-19. The method was immunoSEQ multiplex PCR; TCRdb's version includes in-frame clones alone and lacks a portion of them. The sample records just under 250,000 clones, about 86% being singletons. The sequencing input was peripheral blood. The receptors were gathered from a woman aged 25 to 39 who had recovered from COVID-19.

J is TRBJ1-3 and V is TRBV3-1 (or the pseudogene TRBV3-2), with D uncertain. V was clipped by 0 bases and J by 3 bases, with 18 bases between them. The CDR3 length is 18 residues. The germline CDR1 and CDR2 sequences are LGHDT and YNNKEL (reference sequence). DNA for the CDR3: TGTGCCAGCAGCCAAGATGATGGAGACCTCTGGTTTGGAAACACCATATATTTT. This codes for CASSQDDGDLWFGNTIYF.

V usage is TRBV20-1 and J usage is TRBJ1-1; D might be TRBD1 (6 bases). This CDR3 spans 13 amino acids. The germline gives CDR1 DFQATT, CDR2 SNEGSKA (reference sequence). The V and J ends lost 3 bases and 10 bases respectively, with 18 bases between them. CDR3 protein: CSASPTGRRGAFF. The CDR3 DNA follows: TGCAGTGCTAGTCCCACAGGGCGGCGAGGAGCTTTCTTT.

The chain links TRBV11-2 to TRBJ2-5; D is perhaps TRBD2 (7 bases). The germline V and J ends were trimmed by 2 bases and 5 bases, with 15 bases remaining between them. Germline V gene data show CDR1 as SGHAT and CDR2 as FQNNGV. This CDR3 region has 15 residues. The CDR3 loop reads CASSLWGGAEETQYF. DNA for the CDR3: TGTGCCAGCAGCTTATGGGGGGGGGCCGAGGAGACCCAGTACTTC.

The chain recombines TRBV3-1 (or the pseudogene TRBV3-2) with TRBJ1-1, with a weak D call TRBD1 (5 bases). The V gene lost 2 bases and the J gene lost 4 bases, with 17 bases spanning the gap. The CDR3 sequence is 16 residues long. Per the germline V gene, CDR1 is LGHDT and CDR2 is YNNKEL (reference sequence). The CDR3 nucleotides read TGTGCCAGCAGCCAACGATCGTTCGGCAGGGCCACTGAAGCTTTCTTT. This gives the protein CASSQRSFGRATEAFF.

The chain is built from TRBV2 and TRBJ1-4, with 8 bases matching TRBD1. With V trimmed by 6 bases and J by 8 bases, 11 bases remained unmatched. This CDR3 contains 15 residues. Germline CDR1 reads SNHLY; CDR2 reads FYNNEI. The CDR3: CASRGGQGSREKLFF. For the CDR3, the DNA is TGTGCCAGCAGGGGCGGACAGGGAAGTAGGGAAAAACTGTTTTTT.